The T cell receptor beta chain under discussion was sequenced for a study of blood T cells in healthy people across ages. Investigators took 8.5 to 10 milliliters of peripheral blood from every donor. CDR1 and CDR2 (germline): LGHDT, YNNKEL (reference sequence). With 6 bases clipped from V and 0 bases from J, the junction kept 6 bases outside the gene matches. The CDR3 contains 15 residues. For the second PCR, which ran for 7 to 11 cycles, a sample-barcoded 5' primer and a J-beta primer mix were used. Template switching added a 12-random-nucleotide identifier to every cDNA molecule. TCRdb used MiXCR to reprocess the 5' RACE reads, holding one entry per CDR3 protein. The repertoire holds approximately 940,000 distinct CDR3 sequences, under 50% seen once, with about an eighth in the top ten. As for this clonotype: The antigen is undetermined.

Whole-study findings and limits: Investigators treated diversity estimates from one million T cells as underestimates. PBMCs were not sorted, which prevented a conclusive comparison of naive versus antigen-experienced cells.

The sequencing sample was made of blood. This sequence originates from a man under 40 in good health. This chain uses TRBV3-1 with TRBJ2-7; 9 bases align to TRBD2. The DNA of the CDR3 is TGTGCCAGCAGGTTTGCGGGGGGGACCTCCTACGAGCAGTACTTC. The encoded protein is CASRFAGGTSYEQYF.